The 15 T cell receptor beta chains below were found in one sample sequenced in a study of robustness of blood B and T cell sequencing. mRNA, not genomic DNA, served as the source for TCR beta repertoires. The cDNA carried a universal priming site added by a 5' template-switch oligo. Each cDNA molecule was tagged by a 12-nucleotide random UMI. TCRdb independently ran MiXCR on the PCR reads; one entry per CDR3 protein. Among roughly 1,400 distinct CDR3 sequences listed, over 60% were seen once. Specimen: peripheral blood. Receptors originate from a human donor in good health.

The chain is built from TRBV7-2 and TRBJ1-1; 7 nucleotides align to TRBD1. The germline CDR1 and CDR2 sequences are SGHTA and FQGNSA. V was pared by 5 bases and J by 4 bases, with 4 bases of the junction left unmatched. The CDR3 length is 13 residues. The DNA for the CDR3 is TGTGCCAGCAGCCTTAGACAGGGCACTGAAGCTTTCTTT. Amino acids: CASSLRQGTEAFF.

In this sample, this clonotype turned up a few times. The DNA of the CDR3 is TGTGCCAGCAGTGAAGCGATCGGGGCGGGTGGCTACACCTTC. Residues: CASSEAIGAGGYTF. The chain joins TRBV2 to TRBJ1-2; a possible D gene is TRBD1 (5 bases). CDR1 and CDR2 (germline): SNHLY, FYNNEI. This CDR3 has 14 residues. Trimming removed 0 bases at V and 7 bases at J, with 12 bases between.

The rearrangement joins TRBV10-1 to TRBJ2-2; D ambiguous. V was trimmed by 11 bases and J by 2 bases, leaving 18 bases between them. CDR1 and CDR2 (germline): WNHNN, SYGVQD (reference sequence). The CDR3 covers 15 residues. The CDR3, as DNA: TGCGCCCGCATATCGGACGGCCTTAACACCGGGGAGCTGTTTTTT. Translated: CARISDGLNTGELFF.

The sample holds one count of this clonotype. The gene calls are TRBV11-2 and TRBJ2-2, with D possibly called TRBD1 or TRBD2 (5 bases each). V lost 2 bases to trimming and J lost 4 bases, with 11 bases between them. Germline V CDR1 and CDR2: SGHAT, FQNNGV. The CDR3 has 15 amino acids. The CDR3 loop is CASSLLQAGTGELFF. The DNA for the CDR3 is TGTGCCAGCAGCTTATTACAGGCGGGCACCGGGGAGCTGTTTTTT.

A single count supports this clonotype. The chain is built from TRBV20-1 and TRBJ1-2, with 7 bases matching TRBD1. There are 15 residues in the CDR3. Germline loops: CDR1 DFQATT, CDR2 SNEGSKA (reference sequence). V shed 6 bases, J shed 5 bases, and the junction held 15 bases outside the gene matches. Here the CDR3 reads CSADDPGQSLYGYTF. CDR3 nucleotides: TGCAGTGCGGACGATCCGGGACAGAGCCTATATGGCTACACCTTC.

The V and J genes are TRBV25-1 and TRBJ2-1; D gene uncertain. Germline V gene lookup returns CDR1 MGHDK and CDR2 SYGVNS. Trimming cost V 4 bases and J 4 bases, with 11 bases left between them. This CDR3 spans 14 amino acids. The CDR3 here is CASSVEQTYNEQFF. The CDR3 DNA follows: TGTGCCAGCAGTGTGGAACAGACTTACAATGAGCAGTTCTTC.

V is TRBV28 and J is TRBJ1-2; D perhaps matches TRBD1 (5 bases). There are 16 residues in the CDR3. Trimming took off 4 bases at V and 4 bases at J, with 19 bases between the two ends. CDR1 and CDR2 from the germline V gene are MDHEN and SYDVKM. Here the CDR3 reads CASSSARGDVSYGYTF. The CDR3 region has the DNA TGTGCCAGCAGTTCCGCAAGGGGCGATGTCTCCTATGGCTACACCTTC.

The rearrangement links TRBV7-7 to TRBJ2-7; tentative D call: TRBD1 (6 bases). This CDR3 contains 15 residues. Germline loops: CDR1 SSHAT, CDR2 FNYEAQ (reference sequence). V was shortened by 5 bases and J by 2 bases, with 16 bases between the two germline ends. The CDR3, as DNA: TGTGCCAGCAGCCCGGATGCGACAGGTACCTACGAGCAGTACTTC. Translation gives CASSPDATGTYEQYF.

The table lists this clonotype with a few counts. This chain joins TRBV12-3 or TRBV12-4 and TRBJ2-7; 7 nucleotides agree with TRBD2. V shed 6 bases and J 2 bases; nucleotides not matched to a gene: 7. This CDR3 has 14 amino acids. This CDR3 is CASSPGTTAYEQYF. The CDR3 DNA reads as TGTGCCAGCAGCCCCGGGACTACGGCCTACGAGCAGTACTTC.

Of note for this clonotype: A read error may account for a junction end that differs from germline. The rearrangement uses TRBV18 and TRBJ2-7; D unresolved. The CDR3 is 15 residues long. Germline values: CDR1 KGHSH, CDR2 LQKENI. CDR3 nucleotide sequence: TGTACCAGCTCACGAGATAGAGAAGGGACCTACGAGCAGTACTTC. Encoded protein: CTSSRDREGTYEQYF.

The CDR3 here is CASSGYTGQYGNTIYF. CDR3 in DNA: TGTGCCAGCAGTGGATACACGGGACAGTATGGAAACACCATATATTTT. The chain is built from TRBV6-1 and TRBJ1-3; 7 nucleotides align to TRBD1. After removal of 4 bases from V and 3 bases from J, the junction contained 9 bases not matched to a gene. Germline V lookup: CDR1 MNHNS, CDR2 SASEGT. The CDR3 is 16 amino acids.

J is TRBJ2-3 and V is TRBV2; D gene ambiguous. The V gene's germline CDR1 is SNHLY and CDR2 FYNNEI. The V gene lost 4 bases and the J gene lost 9 bases, with 23 bases spanning the gap. The CDR3 consists of 16 residues. The CDR3 region has the DNA TGTGCCAGCAGTGCAACCCAAGACCCAGCCAGTAGCACGCAGTATTTT. Protein product: CASSATQDPASSTQYF.

This clonotype is labeled as hyperexpanded. The genes are TRBV5-5 and TRBJ1-1; D is undetermined. The V end lost 2 bases, the J end lost 4 bases, and 12 bases lay between the germline ends. Germline CDR1 is SGHKS and CDR2 is YYEKEE (reference sequence). This CDR3 contains 14 residues. The CDR3 region has the DNA TGTGCCAGCAGCTTTAATGGCCTAGGCACTGAAGCTTTCTTT. This codes for CASSFNGLGTEAFF.

The rearrangement joins TRBV7-9 to TRBJ1-4, with D perhaps TRBD1 (5 bases). Looked up from germline, CDR1 is SEHNR and CDR2 is FQNEAQ (reference sequence). This CDR3 has 14 amino acids. Trimming took off 0 bases at V and 8 bases at J, with 10 bases between the two ends. CDR3 bases: TGTGCCAGCAGCTTAGCCGGGGCAAGCGAAAAACTGTTTTTT. Its translation is CASSLAGASEKLFF.

The chain has TRBV7-9 and TRBJ2-3; D might be TRBD1 (7 bases). CDR3 length: 16 residues. Germline CDR1 and CDR2: SEHNR and FQNEAQ (reference sequence). Trimming cost V 3 bases and J 0 bases, with 13 bases left between them. The CDR3 region has the DNA TGTGCCAGCAGCTTTCGACAGGGACTTAGCACAGATACGCAGTATTTT. This codes for CASSFRQGLSTDTQYF.